Shown below are 2 T cell receptor beta chains from a single sample sequenced in a study of cytomegalovirus exposure and HLA in healthy donors. With 60 Vbeta and 13 Jbeta primers, the PCR was carried out. Assay used: immunoSEQ multiplex PCR; TCRdb lists only in-frame clones, some missing. Of roughly 170,000 clones listed, roughly 82% are singletons. The sample taken for sequencing was PBMCs. The receptors originated from a girl aged 2 to 10 in good health and CMV-seropositive.

The chain uses TRBV30 and TRBJ1-5; D might be TRBD1 (5 bases). V was clipped by 0 bases and J by 10 bases, with 13 bases between them. The CDR3 sequence is 13 residues long. CDR1 and CDR2 (germline): GTSNPN, SVGIG (reference sequence). The CDR3 loop reads CAWSVQGGNPQHF. In nucleotides, the CDR3 is TGTGCCTGGAGTGTTCAGGGAGGGAACCCCCAGCATTTT.

The rearrangement links TRBV15 to TRBJ1-1; 10 bases fit TRBD1. CDR1 is LNHNV and CDR2 is YYDKDF in the germline V gene (reference sequence). With 4 bases clipped from V and 4 bases from J, the junction kept 3 bases outside the gene matches. The CDR3 spans 14 residues. This CDR3 reads CATSTGQGSTEAFF. In nucleotides, the CDR3 is TGTGCCACCAGCACGGGACAGGGGAGCACTGAAGCTTTCTTT.